The rows below give T cell receptor beta chains drawn from one sample of a study of T cells in Graves' hyperthyroidism and ophthalmopathy. Using its own MiXCR run on the multiplex PCR reads, TCRdb lists one record per CDR3 protein. The profile shows about 720,000 distinct CDR3 sequences, roughly 17% of them singletons. Sequenced: blood. Receptors originate from a man younger than 35 with Graves' hyperthyroidism. CDR3s include the opening cysteine and the closing phenylalanine or tryptophan.

>TRBV24-1|TRBJ2-3
CATSDRQAYTQYF
>TRBV28|TRBJ1-1
CASSLRPPNTEAFF
>TRBV5-1|TRBJ2-7
CASSLTGAMYEQYF
>TRBV6-2/TRBV6-3|TRBJ2-3
CASSELGTSTGTQYF
>TRBV11-3|TRBJ2-1
CASSYLAGGPDEQFF
>TRBV18|TRBJ2-7
CASSSLGIYEQYF
>TRBV5-1|TRBJ2-7
CASSPRLAGGSYGQYF
>TRBV28|TRBJ2-7
CASSPGAAPSYEQYF
>TRBV12-3/TRBV12-4|TRBJ1-4
CASSPTTNEKLFF
>TRBV19|TRBJ2-2
CASSIELLTGHTNTGELFF
>TRBV30|TRBJ1-5
CAWTGGDHQPQHF
>TRBV2|TRBJ2-7
CASREAGISSYEQYF
>TRBV6-1|TRBJ1-1
CASSETDWVPEAFF
>TRBV5-1|TRBJ1-1
CASSSGSGNTEAFF
>TRBV20-1|TRBJ2-3
CTLRGPGRTDTQYF
>TRBV6-2/TRBV6-3|TRBJ1-4
CASSSHGSDEKLFF
>TRBV10-3|TRBJ2-3
CAISDRTDTQYF
>TRBV4-2|TRBJ2-7
CASSQVAFSGTNYEQYF
>TRBV12-3/TRBV12-4|TRBJ2-3
CASRPGTGGTDTQYF
>TRBV30|TRBJ2-1
CAWSVPRSGAPRYNEQFF
>TRBV3-1|TRBJ2-1
CASSLRRDLPNEQFF
>TRBV28|TRBJ2-7
CASSGRGPWGYEQYF
>TRBV6-1|TRBJ2-7
CASRAGGPYEQYF
>TRBV20-1|TRBJ2-7
CSARSRLAGGYEQYF
>TRBV2|TRBJ1-3
CASIPSGSGNTIYF
>TRBV18|TRBJ2-3
CASSPPGLATSTDTQYF